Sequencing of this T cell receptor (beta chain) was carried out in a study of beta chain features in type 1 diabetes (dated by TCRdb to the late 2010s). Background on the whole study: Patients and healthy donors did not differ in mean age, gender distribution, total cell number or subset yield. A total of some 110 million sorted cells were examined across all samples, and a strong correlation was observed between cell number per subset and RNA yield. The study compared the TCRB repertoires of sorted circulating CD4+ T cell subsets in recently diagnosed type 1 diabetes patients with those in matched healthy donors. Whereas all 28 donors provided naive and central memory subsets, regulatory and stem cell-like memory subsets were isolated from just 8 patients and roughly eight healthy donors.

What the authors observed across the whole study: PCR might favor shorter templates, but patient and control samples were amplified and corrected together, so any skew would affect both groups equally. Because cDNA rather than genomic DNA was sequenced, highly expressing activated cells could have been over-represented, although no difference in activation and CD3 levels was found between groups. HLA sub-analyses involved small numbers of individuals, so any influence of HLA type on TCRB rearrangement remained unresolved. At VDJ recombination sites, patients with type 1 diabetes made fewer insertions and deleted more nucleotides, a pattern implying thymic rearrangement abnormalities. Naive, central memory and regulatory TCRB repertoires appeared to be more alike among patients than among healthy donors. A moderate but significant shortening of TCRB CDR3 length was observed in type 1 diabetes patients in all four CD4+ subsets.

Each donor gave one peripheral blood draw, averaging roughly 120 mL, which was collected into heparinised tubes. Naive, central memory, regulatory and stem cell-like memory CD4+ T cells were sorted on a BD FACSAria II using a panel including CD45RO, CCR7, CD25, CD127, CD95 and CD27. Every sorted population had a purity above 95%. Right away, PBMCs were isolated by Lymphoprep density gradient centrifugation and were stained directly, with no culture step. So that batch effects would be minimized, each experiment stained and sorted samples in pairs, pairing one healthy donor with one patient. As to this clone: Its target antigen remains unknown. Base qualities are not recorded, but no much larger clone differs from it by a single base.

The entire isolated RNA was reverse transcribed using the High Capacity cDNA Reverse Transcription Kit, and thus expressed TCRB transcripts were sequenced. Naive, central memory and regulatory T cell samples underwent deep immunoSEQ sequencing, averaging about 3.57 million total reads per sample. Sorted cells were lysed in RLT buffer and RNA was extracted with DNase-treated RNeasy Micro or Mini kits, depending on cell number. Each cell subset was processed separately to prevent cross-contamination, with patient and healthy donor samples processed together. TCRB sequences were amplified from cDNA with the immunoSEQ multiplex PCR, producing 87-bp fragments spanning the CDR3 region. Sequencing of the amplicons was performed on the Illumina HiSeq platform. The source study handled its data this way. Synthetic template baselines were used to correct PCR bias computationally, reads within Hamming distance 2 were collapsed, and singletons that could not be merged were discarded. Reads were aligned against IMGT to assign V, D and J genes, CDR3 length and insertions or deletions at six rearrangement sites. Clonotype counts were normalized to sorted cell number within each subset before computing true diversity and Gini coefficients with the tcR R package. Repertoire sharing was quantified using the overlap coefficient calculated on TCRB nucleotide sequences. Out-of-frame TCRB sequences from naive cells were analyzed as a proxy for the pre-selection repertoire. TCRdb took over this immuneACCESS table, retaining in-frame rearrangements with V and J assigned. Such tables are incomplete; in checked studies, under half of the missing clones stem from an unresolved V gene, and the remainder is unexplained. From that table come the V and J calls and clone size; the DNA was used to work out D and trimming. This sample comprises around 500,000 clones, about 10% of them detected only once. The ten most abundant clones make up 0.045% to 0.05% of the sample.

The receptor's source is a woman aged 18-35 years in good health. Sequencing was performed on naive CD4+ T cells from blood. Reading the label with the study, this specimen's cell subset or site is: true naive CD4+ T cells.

The DNA sequence follows: TGCGCCACCTGTCCGGGCCAACTTGCGGGCACAGATACGCAGTATTTT. It specifies CATCPGQLAGTDTQYF. This sequence uses TRBV10-2 and TRBJ2-3, with no D gene named confidently. The junction shows trimming of 10 bases on V and 1 base on J, plus 21 bases between the germline ends. CDR1 and CDR2, per the germline V gene, are WSHSY and SAAADI. The CDR3 measures 16 amino acids from cysteine to phenylalanine. Only the CDR3 region is kept as DNA, spanning 48 bases read in frame from base 1.